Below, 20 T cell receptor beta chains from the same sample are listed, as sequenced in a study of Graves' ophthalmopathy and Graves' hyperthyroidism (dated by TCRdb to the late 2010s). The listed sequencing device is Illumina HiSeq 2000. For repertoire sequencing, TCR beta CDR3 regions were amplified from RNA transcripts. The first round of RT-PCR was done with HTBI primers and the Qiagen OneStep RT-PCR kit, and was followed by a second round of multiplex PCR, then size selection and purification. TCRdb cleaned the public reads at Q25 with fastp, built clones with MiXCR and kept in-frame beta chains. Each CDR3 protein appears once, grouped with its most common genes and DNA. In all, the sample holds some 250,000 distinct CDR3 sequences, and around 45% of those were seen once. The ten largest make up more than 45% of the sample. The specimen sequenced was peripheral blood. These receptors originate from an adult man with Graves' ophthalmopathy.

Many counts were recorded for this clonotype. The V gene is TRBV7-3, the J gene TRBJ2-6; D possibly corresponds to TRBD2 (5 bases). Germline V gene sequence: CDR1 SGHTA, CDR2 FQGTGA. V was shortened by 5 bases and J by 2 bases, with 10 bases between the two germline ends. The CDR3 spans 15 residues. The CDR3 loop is CASSPQRAGANVLTF. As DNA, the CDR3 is TGTGCCAGCAGCCCTCAGAGGGCTGGGGCCAACGTCCTGACTTTC.

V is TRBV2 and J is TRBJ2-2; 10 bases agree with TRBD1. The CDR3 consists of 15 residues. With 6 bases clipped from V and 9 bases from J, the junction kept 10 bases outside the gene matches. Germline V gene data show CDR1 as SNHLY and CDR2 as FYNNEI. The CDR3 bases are TGTGCCAGCAGATCCTGGACAGGGGGGTCCAGGGAGCTGTTTTTT. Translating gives CASRSWTGGSRELFF.

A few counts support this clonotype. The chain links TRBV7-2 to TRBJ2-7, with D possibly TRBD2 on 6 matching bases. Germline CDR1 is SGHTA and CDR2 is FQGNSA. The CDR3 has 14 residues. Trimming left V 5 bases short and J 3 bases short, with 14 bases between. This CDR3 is CASSPGLKNYEQYF. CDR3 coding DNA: TGTGCCAGCAGCCCGGGACTGAAGAACTACGAGCAGTACTTC. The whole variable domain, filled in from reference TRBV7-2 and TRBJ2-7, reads GAGVSQSPSNKVTEKGKDVELRCDPISGHTALYWYRQSLGQGLEFLIYFQGNSAPDKSGLPSDRFSAERTGGSVSTLTIQRTQQEDSAVYLCASSPGLKNYEQYFGPGTRLTVT.

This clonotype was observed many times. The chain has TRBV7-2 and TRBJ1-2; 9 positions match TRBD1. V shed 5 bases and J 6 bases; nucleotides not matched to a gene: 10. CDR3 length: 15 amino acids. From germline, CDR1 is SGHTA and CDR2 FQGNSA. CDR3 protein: CASSTYRQGGHGYTF. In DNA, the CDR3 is TGTGCCAGCAGCACCTACCGACAGGGGGGCCATGGCTACACCTTC.

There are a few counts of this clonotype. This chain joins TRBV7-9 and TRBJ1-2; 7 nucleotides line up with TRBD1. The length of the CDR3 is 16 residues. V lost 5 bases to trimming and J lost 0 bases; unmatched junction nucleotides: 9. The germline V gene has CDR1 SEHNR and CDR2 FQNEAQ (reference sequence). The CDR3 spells CASSPVGTDPNYGYTF. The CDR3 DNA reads TGTGCCAGCAGCCCAGTCGGGACAGATCCTAACTATGGCTACACCTTC.

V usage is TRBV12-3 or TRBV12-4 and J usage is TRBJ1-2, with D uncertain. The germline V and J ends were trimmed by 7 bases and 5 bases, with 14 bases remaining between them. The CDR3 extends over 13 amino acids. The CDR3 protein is CASTFAGYYGYTF. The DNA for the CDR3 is TGTGCCAGCACCTTCGCAGGTTATTATGGCTACACCTTC.

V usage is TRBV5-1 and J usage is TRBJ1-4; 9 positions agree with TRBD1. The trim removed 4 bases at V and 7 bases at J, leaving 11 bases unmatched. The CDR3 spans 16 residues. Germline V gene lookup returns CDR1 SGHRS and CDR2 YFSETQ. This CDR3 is CASSPAQDRGGEKLFF. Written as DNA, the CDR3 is TGCGCCAGCAGCCCGGCCCAGGACAGGGGCGGTGAAAAACTGTTTTTT.

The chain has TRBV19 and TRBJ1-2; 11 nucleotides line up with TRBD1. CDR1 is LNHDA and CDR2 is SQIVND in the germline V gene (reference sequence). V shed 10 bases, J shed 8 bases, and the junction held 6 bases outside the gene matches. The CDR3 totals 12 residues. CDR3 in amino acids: CATQGQGAGYTF. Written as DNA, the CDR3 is TGTGCCACCCAAGGACAGGGGGCGGGCTACACCTTC.

As DNA, the CDR3 is TGTGCCAGCAGTGAATCCTGGGGGGCCTACGAGCAGTACTTC. It codes for CASSESWGAYEQYF. The gene calls are TRBV6-1 and TRBJ2-7, with TRBD2 as a possible D gene (6 bases). The CDR3 is made up of 14 amino acids. V lost 2 bases, J lost 2 bases, and 10 bases lay in between. Germline values: CDR1 MNHNS, CDR2 SASEGT.

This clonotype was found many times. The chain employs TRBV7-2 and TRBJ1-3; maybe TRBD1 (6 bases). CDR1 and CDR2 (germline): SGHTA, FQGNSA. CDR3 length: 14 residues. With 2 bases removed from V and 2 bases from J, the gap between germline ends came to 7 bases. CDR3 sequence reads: CASSLRQAGNTIYF. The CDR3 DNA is TGTGCCAGCAGCTTACGACAGGCTGGAAACACCATATATTTT.

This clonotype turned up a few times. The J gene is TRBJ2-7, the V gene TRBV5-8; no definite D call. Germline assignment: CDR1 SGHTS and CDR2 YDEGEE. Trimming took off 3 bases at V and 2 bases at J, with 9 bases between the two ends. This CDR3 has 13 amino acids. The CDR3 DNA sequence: TGTGCCAGCAGCTCGCGATATCCCTACGAGCAGTACTTC. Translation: CASSSRYPYEQYF.

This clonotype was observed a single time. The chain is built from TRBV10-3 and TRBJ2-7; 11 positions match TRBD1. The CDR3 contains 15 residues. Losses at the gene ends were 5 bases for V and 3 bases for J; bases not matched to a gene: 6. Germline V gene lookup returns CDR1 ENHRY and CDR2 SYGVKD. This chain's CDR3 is CAISPWTGGSYEQYF. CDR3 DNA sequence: TGTGCCATCAGTCCCTGGACAGGGGGCAGCTACGAGCAGTACTTC.

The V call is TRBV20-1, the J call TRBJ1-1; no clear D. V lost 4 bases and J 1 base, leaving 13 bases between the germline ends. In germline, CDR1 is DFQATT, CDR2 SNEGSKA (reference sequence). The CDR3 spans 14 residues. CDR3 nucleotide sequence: TGCAGTGCTAATCGAAGAGGGTGGAACACTGAAGCTTTCTTT. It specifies CSANRRGWNTEAFF.

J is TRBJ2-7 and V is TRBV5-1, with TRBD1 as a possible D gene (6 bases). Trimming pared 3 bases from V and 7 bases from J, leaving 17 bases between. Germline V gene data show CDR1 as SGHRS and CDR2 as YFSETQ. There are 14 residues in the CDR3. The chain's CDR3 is CASSWGHRALEQYF. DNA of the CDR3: TGCGCCAGCAGCTGGGGACATCGGGCGTTGGAGCAGTACTTC.

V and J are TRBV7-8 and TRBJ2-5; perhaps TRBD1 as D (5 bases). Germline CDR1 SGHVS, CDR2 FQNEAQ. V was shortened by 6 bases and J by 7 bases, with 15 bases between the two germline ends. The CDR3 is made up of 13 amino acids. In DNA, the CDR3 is TGTGCCAGCAGGACTCCAGGGCCGGCGACCCAGTACTTC. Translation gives CASRTPGPATQYF.

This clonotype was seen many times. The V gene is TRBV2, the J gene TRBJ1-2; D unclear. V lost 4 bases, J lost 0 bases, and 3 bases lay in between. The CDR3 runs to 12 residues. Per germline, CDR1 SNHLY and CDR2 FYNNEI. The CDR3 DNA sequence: TGTGCCAGCAGTGGACCTAACTATGGCTACACCTTC. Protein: CASSGPNYGYTF.

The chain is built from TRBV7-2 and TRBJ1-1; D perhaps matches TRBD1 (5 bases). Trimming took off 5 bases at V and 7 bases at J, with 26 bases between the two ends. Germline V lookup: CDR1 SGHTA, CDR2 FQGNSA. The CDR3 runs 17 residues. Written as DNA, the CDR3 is TGTGCCAGCAGCCCAAAGGAGTCTTGGGGCTCCTACAATGAAGCTTTCTTT. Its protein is CASSPKESWGSYNEAFF.

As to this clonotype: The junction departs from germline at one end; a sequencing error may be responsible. The CDR3 here is CAISSLGGRETQYF. The CDR3 nucleotides are TGTGCCATCAGTTCCCTGGGGGGGAGGGAGACTCAGTACTTC. V and J are TRBV10-3 and TRBJ2-5, with TRBD2 matching over 7 bases. The germline CDR1 and CDR2 sequences are ENHRY and SYGVKD. This CDR3 comprises 14 residues.

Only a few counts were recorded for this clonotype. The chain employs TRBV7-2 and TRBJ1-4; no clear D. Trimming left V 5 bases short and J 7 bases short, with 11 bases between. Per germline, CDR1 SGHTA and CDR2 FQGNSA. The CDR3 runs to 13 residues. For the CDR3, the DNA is TGTGCCAGCAGCAATCATGGTCGTGAAAAACTGTTTTTT. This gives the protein CASSNHGREKLFF.

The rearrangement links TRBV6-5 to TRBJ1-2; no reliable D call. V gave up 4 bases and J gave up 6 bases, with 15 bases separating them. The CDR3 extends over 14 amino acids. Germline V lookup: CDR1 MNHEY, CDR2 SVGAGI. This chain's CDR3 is CASSFITGVNGYTF. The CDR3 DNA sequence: TGTGCCAGCAGTTTTATAACTGGGGTAAATGGCTACACCTTC.